This TCR beta chain was obtained from a study of OX40 agonist ivuxolimab in advanced cancers. Study overall: Past anti-PD-1, anti-PD-L1 or anti-CTLA-4 therapy was accepted, and 30% to 50% had received some. Partial responses were achieved by three patients: one hepatocellular carcinoma, two cutaneous melanoma. Study outcomes and limitations: Partial responders at 0.1-3.0 mg/kg showed near-lowest clonal expansion.

Per germline, CDR1 SNHLY and CDR2 FYNNEI. V gave up 6 bases and J gave up 2 bases, with 19 bases separating them. The CDR3 is 16 amino acids. A note on this clone: Its antigen is not identified.

The table came from immunoSEQ multiplex PCR; TCRdb's copy has only in-frame clones and leaves some out. The data contain about 54,000 clones, more than 85% of them singletons. This material consisted of CD4+ or CD8+ T cells sorted from blood, taken in a trial of the OX40 agonist ivuxolimab. This TCR was sampled from an adult with an advanced solid tumor such as melanoma, head and neck, liver or kidney cancer. The chain is built from TRBV2 and TRBJ2-5; D might be TRBD2 (5 bases). The CDR3 DNA sequence: TGTGCCAGCAGCCCTAAGGACTGGACGAAACAAGAGACCCAGTACTTC. This codes for CASSPKDWTKQETQYF.